A single sample is the source of the 22 T cell receptor beta chains below, sequenced in a study of PD-1 and CTLA-4 blockade in melanoma. The table came from immunoSEQ multiplex PCR; TCRdb's copy has only in-frame clones and leaves some out. The sample lists tens of thousands of clones, approximately 89% seen once, with about 8% in the top ten. The starting material was CD8+ T cells from peripheral blood, obtained from a patient given anti-PD-1 treatment. These receptors originate from a human donor with melanoma.

The chain couples TRBV5-4 to TRBJ1-3; unclear D gene. Germline V lookup: CDR1 SGHNT, CDR2 YYREEE (reference sequence). This CDR3 contains 16 residues. V lost 4 bases to trimming and J lost 0 bases, with 14 bases between them. The CDR3 loop is CASSAPGPLSGNTIYF. Written as DNA, the CDR3 is TGTGCCAGCAGCGCCCCCGGCCCCCTCTCTGGAAACACCATATATTTT. Based on the CDR3 plus reference TRBV5-4 and TRBJ1-3, the full variable domain is ETGVTQSPTHLIKTRGQQVTLRCSSQSGHNTVSWYQQALGQGPQFIFQYYREEENGRGNFPPRFSGLQFPNYSSELNVNALELDDSALYLCASSAPGPLSGNTIYFGEGSWLTVV.

This clone was picked up one time. The chain uses TRBV29-1 and TRBJ2-7; 8 nucleotides agree with TRBD1. Germline values: CDR1 SQVTM, CDR2 ANQGSEA. The CDR3 is 12 residues long. Germline trimming cut 5 bases from V and 3 bases from J; bases unmatched to any gene: 3. The DNA for the CDR3 is TGCAGCGTTATAGGACAGGGCTACGAGCAGTACTTC. Amino acids: CSVIGQGYEQYF.

Points on this clone: The same CDR3 arises from other DNA sequences in this sample as well. The chain combines TRBV28 with TRBJ1-3; no reliable D call. Per germline, CDR1 MDHEN and CDR2 SYDVKM. This CDR3 is 14 amino acids long. Deletions cut 2 bases from V and 0 bases from J, with 5 bases between. The chain's CDR3 is CASSLVGSGNTIYF. The CDR3 DNA reads TGTGCCAGCAGTTTAGTTGGCTCTGGAAACACCATATATTTT.

V and J are TRBV11-2 and TRBJ2-7, with 8 nucleotides matching TRBD2. The CDR3 length is 14 residues. J lost 1 base, V lost 6 bases, and 5 bases had no gene match. Per germline, CDR1 SGHAT and CDR2 FQNNGV. CDR3 region: CASRLSGSSYEQYF. The CDR3 DNA follows: TGTGCCAGCAGGTTGAGCGGGAGTTCCTACGAGCAGTACTTC.

This clone turned up a few times. The V and J genes are TRBV5-6 and TRBJ1-1, with D perhaps TRBD1 (5 bases). The CDR3 is made up of 13 amino acids. Trimming left V 1 base short and J 4 bases short, with 8 bases between. The germline V gene has CDR1 SGHDT and CDR2 YYEEEE. The DNA of the CDR3 is TGTGCCAGCAGCTTGTCCAGGGTCACTGAAGCTTTCTTT. Protein sequence: CASSLSRVTEAFF.

V and J are TRBV27 and TRBJ1-2, with TRBD1 identical over 8 bases. Germline CDR1 reads MNHEY; CDR2 reads SMNVEV (reference sequence). V was pared by 6 bases and J by 6 bases, with 12 bases of the junction left unmatched. CDR3 length equals 15 residues. The CDR3: CASSQKDRDVDGYTF. The CDR3 DNA sequence: TGTGCCAGCAGCCAGAAGGACAGGGACGTGGATGGCTACACCTTC.

V and J are TRBV27 and TRBJ1-5, with D uncertain. CDR3 size: 14 residues. V gave up 0 bases and J gave up 11 bases, with 14 bases separating them. Germline assignment: CDR1 MNHEY and CDR2 SMNVEV (reference sequence). The CDR3 bases are TGTGCCAGCAGTTTATCGGGGATTTGGATGGCCCAGCATTTT. It yields the protein CASSLSGIWMAQHF.

The chain has TRBV5-6 and TRBJ2-7; no reliable D call. The germline gives CDR1 SGHDT, CDR2 YYEEEE. This CDR3 has 17 amino acids. V gave up 1 base and J gave up 3 bases, with 20 bases separating them. The CDR3 spells CASSLRSGSKEIYEQYF. The CDR3 DNA is TGTGCCAGCAGCTTGAGATCCGGGTCCAAGGAAATCTACGAGCAGTACTTC. The full variable domain, completed using reference TRBV5-6 and TRBJ2-7, is DAGVTQSPTHLIKTRGQQVTLRCSPKSGHDTVSWYQQALGQGPQFIFQYYEEEERQRGNFPDRFSGHQFPNYSSELNVNALLLGDSALYLCASSLRSGSKEIYEQYFGPGTRLTVT.

The chain recombines TRBV30 with TRBJ1-5; 7 bases map to TRBD1. Germline V gene lookup returns CDR1 GTSNPN and CDR2 SVGIG (reference sequence). The CDR3 totals 14 residues. V lost 4 bases to trimming and J lost 1 base; unmatched junction nucleotides: 4. CDR3 region: CAWTPGQSNQPQHF. The CDR3 bases are TGTGCCTGGACCCCGGGACAGAGCAATCAGCCCCAGCATTTT.

This clone was picked up one time. The V call is TRBV9, the J call TRBJ2-3; D is ambiguous. Per the germline V gene, CDR1 is SGDLS and CDR2 is YYNGEE. Deletions cut 0 bases from V and 0 bases from J, with 11 bases between. The CDR3 sequence is 16 residues long. CDR3 amino acids: CASSVARDKSTDTQYF. The CDR3 region has the DNA TGTGCCAGCAGCGTAGCTCGAGACAAGAGCACAGATACGCAGTATTTT.

The genes are TRBV7-8 and TRBJ2-1, with D unclear. CDR3 length: 14 residues. V was trimmed by 1 base and J by 7 bases, leaving 11 bases between them. Germline lookup yields CDR1 SGHVS and CDR2 FQNEAQ. CDR3 sequence (DNA): TGTGCCAGCAGCTTAGGCGACTCCTTAAATGAGCAGTTCTTC. Its translation: CASSLGDSLNEQFF.

The rearrangement uses TRBV7-9 and TRBJ2-1; no reliable D call. There are 16 residues in the CDR3. V lost 1 base and J lost 3, with 13 bases in between. Germline V lookup: CDR1 SEHNR, CDR2 FQNEAQ (reference sequence). The CDR3 loop is CASSLEGGTYYNEQFF. CDR3 sequence (DNA): TGTGCCAGCAGCTTAGAGGGCGGCACTTACTACAATGAGCAGTTCTTC.

This chain links TRBV7-9 with TRBJ2-2, with D possibly being TRBD2 (5 bases). Germline V gives CDR1 SEHNR, CDR2 FQNEAQ (reference sequence). V was shortened by 3 bases and J by 5 bases, with 19 bases between the two germline ends. The CDR3 totals 17 residues. The CDR3 coding sequence is TGTGCCAGCAGCTTCGCTTCTGGGGTTGAGGGAACCGGGGAGCTGTTTTTT. Its protein is CASSFASGVEGTGELFF.

The chain has TRBV14 and TRBJ2-1; 8 bases fit TRBD1. CDR3 length: 16 residues. After removal of 1 base from V and 0 bases from J, the junction contained 2 bases not matched to a gene. Germline V gene data show CDR1 as SGHDN and CDR2 as FVKESK. The CDR3 coding sequence is TGTGCCAGCAGCCAAGTCACAGGGGGCTCCTACAATGAGCAGTTCTTC. The encoded protein is CASSQVTGGSYNEQFF. Full variable domain (remainder filled in from reference TRBV14 and TRBJ2-1): EAGVTQFPSHSVIEKGQTVTLRCDPISGHDNLYWYRRVMGKEIKFLLHFVKESKQDESGMPNNRFLAERTGGTYSTLKVQPAELEDSGVYFCASSQVTGGSYNEQFFGPGTRLTVL.

The chain combines TRBV7-8 with TRBJ2-7, with D perhaps being TRBD1 or TRBD2 (5 bases each). CDR1 is SGHVS and CDR2 is FQNEAQ in the germline V gene. V lost 2 bases, J lost 3 bases, and 14 bases lay in between. The CDR3 runs to 15 residues. The DNA for the CDR3 is TGTGCCAGCAGCTTACGCCAGGGAGCACGCTACGAGCAGTACTTC. Its protein product is CASSLRQGARYEQYF.

The chain links TRBV25-1 to TRBJ1-2; the D gene is possibly TRBD1 (6 bases). V was pared by 2 bases and J by 0 bases, with 19 bases between. In germline, CDR1 is MGHDK, CDR2 SYGVNS. This CDR3 has 18 amino acids. The CDR3 nucleotides read TGTGCCAGCAGTGAAGAAGGGGGAGGGACGCGATCTAACTATGGCTACACCTTC. It encodes CASSEEGGGTRSNYGYTF.

The gene calls are TRBV27 and TRBJ2-3, with 9 bases identical to TRBD1. This CDR3 is built from 16 residues. J gave up 5 bases and V 3 bases, and 9 bases lay outside the gene matches. Looked up from germline, CDR1 is MNHEY and CDR2 is SMNVEV (reference sequence). The DNA of the CDR3 is TGTGCCAGCAGTTTCTACAGGGGGCCGCCGTTAGATACGCAGTATTTT. Protein product: CASSFYRGPPLDTQYF.

V usage is TRBV15 and J usage is TRBJ1-6; 8 nucleotides match TRBD1. The trim removed 0 bases at V and 6 bases at J, leaving 7 bases unmatched. This CDR3 region has 17 residues. The germline gives CDR1 LNHNV, CDR2 YYDKDF (reference sequence). CDR3 in DNA: TGTGCCACCAGCAGAGATTTATTGGGACAGGTTAATTCACCCCTCCACTTT. Translated, it gives CATSRDLLGQVNSPLHF.

The chain combines TRBV5-6 with TRBJ1-1, with a possible D match to TRBD1 (6 bases). Germline V gene data show CDR1 as SGHDT and CDR2 as YYEEEE. The CDR3 loop spans 13 amino acids. The V end was cut by 0 bases, the J end by 3 bases, with 6 bases between. CDR3 sequence: CASSLAGDTEAFF. The DNA of the CDR3 is TGTGCCAGCAGCTTGGCAGGGGACACTGAAGCTTTCTTT.

This chain uses TRBV30 with TRBJ1-1; 11 bases fit TRBD1. V was clipped by 3 bases and J by 2 bases; unmatched bases: 5. This CDR3 spans 15 amino acids. The germline gives CDR1 GTSNPN, CDR2 SVGIG (reference sequence). The CDR3 here is CAWRGTGGPNTEAFF. DNA for the CDR3: TGTGCCTGGAGGGGGACAGGGGGTCCTAACACTGAAGCTTTCTTT.

This chain connects TRBV2 to TRBJ2-1; D unresolved. Per germline, CDR1 SNHLY and CDR2 FYNNEI. The CDR3 consists of 15 residues. The V end lost 3 bases, the J end lost 3 bases, and 12 bases lay between the germline ends. The CDR3 loop is CASSDPGPVYNEQFF. DNA of the CDR3: TGTGCCAGCAGTGATCCCGGGCCCGTCTACAATGAGCAGTTCTTC.

The V call is TRBV10-1, the J call TRBJ1-1; D gene uncertain. The CDR3 is 15 residues long. Per germline, CDR1 WNHNN and CDR2 SYGVQD (reference sequence). V shed 3 bases and J shed 1 base, with 12 bases lying between them. This CDR3 is CASSDRISPNTEAFF. The CDR3 DNA reads as TGCGCCAGCAGTGACCGGATCTCCCCGAACACTGAAGCTTTCTTT.